The sequence of this T cell receptor beta chain was determined in a study of T-cell memory formation after mild COVID-19 (dated by TCRdb to about 2021). At the level of the whole study: TCR sequence clusters from the two donors were largely donor specific. Two young, previously healthy adult volunteers, one female and one male, were included in the cohort. T-cell clones expanding and contracting after mild COVID-19 in two donors were tracked by longitudinal TCRalpha and TCRbeta repertoire sequencing. The study at large found these results: Contracting CD4+ clones turned up mainly in the CM and EM memory subsets, whereas EMRA was where CD8+ clones were enriched. The detection of some responding clones in pre-infection memory suggests that pre-existing cross-reactive memory T cells joined the SARS-CoV-2 response. The second-wave clones that peaked on day 37 were not confirmed to be SARS-CoV-2 specific. Only a couple of mild cases were covered by the study, and larger cohorts that include severe cases with pre-infection samples were considered necessary. Balanced CD4/CD8 phenotypes were observed for clones contracting from day 15 to 85, whereas a bias towards CD4+ was observed for a second wave of clones expanding from day 15 to 37.

Sequenced using an Illumina NovaSeq 6000. Using 5'RACE with constant-segment primers, TCRalpha and TCRbeta cDNA libraries were constructed, with sample barcodes and unique molecular identifiers added in the process. RNA was extracted from every sample with Trizol reagent. Amplification of the libraries took two PCR steps, and the second step added a second sample barcode plus Illumina TruSeq adapters. The libraries were sequenced on an Illumina NovaSeq using 2 x 150 bp paired-end reads. Per the authors' processing: Demultiplexing of reads and collapsing into UMI-guided consensus sequences were performed with migec v1.2.7. With mixcr v2.1.11, UMI consensuses were aligned to TRA and TRB V and J templates and assembled into clonotypes. A clonotype was counted as expanded or contracted only when both edgeR and NoisET called the clonotype significant, with the noise models trained on biological replicates. For edgeR calls, a false discovery rate-adjusted p below 0.01 and a log2 fold-change threshold of 1 were applied. PCA with hierarchical clustering of max-normalized trajectories of the 1000 most abundant clonotypes was used as exploratory dynamics analysis. Separately sequenced CD4+ and CD8+ repertoires were used to assign a CD4 or CD8 phenotype to each responding clone. The public reads were reanalyzed by TCRdb: fastp trimming at Q25, MiXCR alignment, in-frame beta chains only. Each CDR3 protein gets just one entry, which takes the most common genes and DNA from the rows behind it. These V and J calls rely on TCRdb rather than the paper's analysis. This sample has 300,000 to 400,000 distinct CDR3 sequences in its table, and roughly 15% of those were observed once. Around 22% of the sample comes from the top ten.

Ficoll-Paque density gradient centrifugation was used to isolate PBMCs. Points on this clonotype: The target of this receptor is not known. One base away there is no much larger clone; base qualities are not given.

From a lookup of the germline V gene (reference sequence), CDR1 and CDR2 are DFQATT and SNEGSKA. Cut back by 0 bases and 9 bases, the V and J ends lie 6 bases apart. The CDR3 runs 12 residues from the cysteine to the phenylalanine. Only the CDR3 DNA is retained, 36 bases long and in frame from the first base. The TCR sequence derives from a man in his late teens or twenties who had mild COVID-19 (a few samples of this study predate the infection). The sample titles of this study are shuffled in the database, so cell type and time point are left out; the donor was told from shared clones. The rearrangement joined TRBV20-1 to TRBJ1-6; the D gene identity is not certain. The sequencing sample was made of PBMCs or a T cell subset sorted from them (not recorded which). DNA sequence: TGCAGTGCTAGAGATAGGGTTTCACCCCTCCACTTT. This yields the protein CSARDRVSPLHF.